This T cell receptor (beta chain) comes out of a study of T cell responses to AZD1222 COVID-19 vaccine. The assay was immunoSEQ multiplex PCR, and TCRdb's table has in-frame clones only and misses some. The table lists 120,000 to 150,000 clones, about nine tenths of them singletons. CDR1 is SGHNT and CDR2 is YYREEE in the germline V gene (reference sequence). CDR3 length: 14 residues. The J segment lost 3 bases and the V segment lost 4 bases, leaving 4 bases of the junction unmatched. This TCR was recovered from an adult in good health. The material sequenced was peripheral blood, taken on day 0 of MenACWY control vaccination. The chain couples TRBV5-4 to TRBJ1-2, with 9 bases aligning to TRBD1. The CDR3 protein is CASSRDRDDYGYTF. The CDR3 DNA sequence: TGTGCCAGCAGCCGGGACAGGGACGACTATGGCTACACCTTC.